These 5 T cell receptor beta chains were all obtained from the same sample, sequenced in a study of OX40 agonist ivuxolimab in advanced cancers. Only in-frame clones appear in the TCRdb table, and some are missing; sequencing was by immunoSEQ multiplex PCR. Among 35,000 to 50,000 clones listed, approximately 78% were seen once. This specimen consisted of CD4+ or CD8+ T cells sorted from blood, obtained in a trial of the OX40 agonist ivuxolimab. The receptors shown here come from an adult with an advanced solid tumor such as melanoma, head and neck, liver or kidney cancer.

The table lists this clone with a count of one. The chain combines TRBV5-1 with TRBJ2-7; D may correspond to TRBD1 or TRBD2 (5 bases each). V dropped 0 bases and J dropped 4 bases, with 14 bases sitting between them. The CDR3 is made up of 15 amino acids. In germline, CDR1 is SGHRS, CDR2 YFSETQ. The CDR3, as DNA: TGCGCCAGCAGCTTGGAGGGGACGGCGAATTACGAGCAGTACTTC. Encoded protein: CASSLEGTANYEQYF.

This clone was picked up a small number of times. The chain joins TRBV5-1 to TRBJ2-4; 11 bases match TRBD1. Looked up from germline, CDR1 is SGHRS and CDR2 is YFSETQ. This CDR3 is built from 14 residues. V was clipped by 3 bases and J by 7 bases; unmatched bases: 3. The CDR3 spells CASSWTGGTNIQYF. The CDR3 DNA reads as TGCGCCAGCAGCTGGACAGGGGGCACGAACATTCAGTACTTC. Full variable domain (missing parts from reference TRBV5-1 and TRBJ2-4): KAGVTQTPRYLIKTRGQQVTLSCSPISGHRSVSWYQQTPGQGLQFLFEYFSETQRNKGNFPGRFSGRQFSNSRSEMNVSTLELGDSALYLCASSWTGGTNIQYFGAGTRLSVL.

The rearrangement joins TRBV29-1 to TRBJ2-1; maybe TRBD2 (5 bases). This CDR3 comprises 12 residues. V was cut by 2 bases and J by 7 bases, with 9 bases left in between. CDR1 is SQVTM and CDR2 is ANQGSEA in the germline V gene. This CDR3 is CSVEFSGNEQFF. The CDR3 DNA is TGCAGCGTTGAATTTTCGGGGAATGAGCAGTTCTTC.

The chain joins TRBV19 to TRBJ1-1; no reliable D call. This CDR3 spans 13 amino acids. Trimming left V 3 bases short and J 4 bases short, with 9 bases between. CDR1 LNHDA and CDR2 SQIVND come from the germline V gene (reference sequence). The CDR3 DNA reads as TGTGCCAGTAGTATGGGTGTGAGCACTGAAGCTTTCTTT. This translates into CASSMGVSTEAFF.

The chain carries TRBV11-3 and TRBJ2-1, with D tentatively TRBD1 (5 bases). CDR3 length: 15 residues. V shed 1 base and J shed 9 bases, with 16 bases lying between them. The V gene's germline CDR1 is SGHNT and CDR2 YENEEA. The DNA for the CDR3 is TGTGCCAGCAGCTTAGGTCCGACCCAGGGTTTTGAGCAGTTCTTC. Amino acid sequence: CASSLGPTQGFEQFF.